Here is one T cell receptor (beta chain) with its context. Antigen: not known. The sample comes from a study of cytomegalovirus exposure and HLA in healthy donors. As for the study in general: An earlier analysis identified 120 million or so unique TCR beta sequences in about 180 million T cells.

This CDR3 contains 11 residues. Germline V CDR1 and CDR2: SGHAT, FQNNGV. Trimming stripped 5 bases from V and 9 bases from J, with 8 bases between. Findings and limits, study-wide: A later analysis found TCR association rates differed by HLA locus, highest for DRB1 and lowest for HLA-C. In a later analysis, TCR beta V- and J-gene trimming showed a link to a missense DCLRE1C variant.

Use of 60 Vbeta and 13 Jbeta primers characterized the PCR. Repertoires were generated with immunoSEQ multiplex PCR, while TCRdb's copy carries only in-frame clones and drops some. This sample's table reports around 70,000 clones. The chain employs TRBV11-2 and TRBJ2-1; no clear D. The clonotype comes from a female donor in good health and CMV-seropositive. Material for sequencing was PBMCs. The CDR3 here is CASSPTREQFF. The CDR3 bases are TGTGCCAGCAGCCCGACACGTGAGCAGTTCTTC.